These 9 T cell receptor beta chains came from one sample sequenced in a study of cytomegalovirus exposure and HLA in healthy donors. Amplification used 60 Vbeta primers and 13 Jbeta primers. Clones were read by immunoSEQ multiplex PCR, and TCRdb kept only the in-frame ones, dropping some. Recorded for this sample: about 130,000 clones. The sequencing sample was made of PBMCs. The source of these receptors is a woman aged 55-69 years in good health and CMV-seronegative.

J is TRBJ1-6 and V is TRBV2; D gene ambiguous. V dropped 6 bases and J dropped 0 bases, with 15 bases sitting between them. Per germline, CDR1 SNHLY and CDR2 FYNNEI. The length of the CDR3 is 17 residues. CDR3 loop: CASSNPMGSSYNSPLHF. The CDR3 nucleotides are TGTGCCAGCAGCAACCCGATGGGGAGCTCCTATAATTCACCCCTCCACTTT.

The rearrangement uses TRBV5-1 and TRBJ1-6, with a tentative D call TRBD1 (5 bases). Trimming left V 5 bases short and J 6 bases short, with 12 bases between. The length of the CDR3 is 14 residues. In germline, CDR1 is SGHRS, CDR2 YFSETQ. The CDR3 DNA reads TGCGCCAGCAGTATTCGACAGCTTAATTCACCCCTCCACTTT. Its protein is CASSIRQLNSPLHF.

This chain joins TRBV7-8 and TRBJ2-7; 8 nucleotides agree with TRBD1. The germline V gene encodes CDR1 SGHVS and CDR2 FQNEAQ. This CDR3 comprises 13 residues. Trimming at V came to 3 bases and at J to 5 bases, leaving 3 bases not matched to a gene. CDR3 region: CASSLDRDHEQYF. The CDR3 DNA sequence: TGTGCCAGCAGCTTGGACAGGGACCACGAGCAGTACTTC.

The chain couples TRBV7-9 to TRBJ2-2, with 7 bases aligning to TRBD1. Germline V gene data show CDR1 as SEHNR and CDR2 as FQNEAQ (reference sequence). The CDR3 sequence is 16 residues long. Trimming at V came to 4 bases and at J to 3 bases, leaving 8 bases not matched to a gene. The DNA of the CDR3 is TGTGCCAGCAGCTCCGACAGGGAGCGAGACACCGGGGAGCTGTTTTTT. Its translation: CASSSDRERDTGELFF.

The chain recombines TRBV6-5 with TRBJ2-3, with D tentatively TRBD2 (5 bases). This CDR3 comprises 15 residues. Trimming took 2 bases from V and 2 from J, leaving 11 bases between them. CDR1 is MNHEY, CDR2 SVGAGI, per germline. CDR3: CASSYERGATDTQYF. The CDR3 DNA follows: TGTGCCAGCAGTTACGAACGGGGAGCCACAGATACGCAGTATTTT.

The CDR3 reads CSGGQGAVGYTF. The CDR3 nucleotides read TGCAGCGGGGGCCAGGGTGCAGTCGGCTACACCTTC. The V gene is TRBV29-1, the J gene TRBJ1-2; D perhaps matches TRBD1 (5 bases). The CDR3 contains 12 residues. Looked up from germline, CDR1 is SQVTM and CDR2 is ANQGSEA. V was cut by 7 bases and J by 8 bases, with 17 bases left in between. Together with reference TRBV29-1 and TRBJ1-2, the CDR3 gives the full variable domain: SAVISQKPSRDICQRGTSLTIQCQVDSQVTMMFWYRQQPGQSLTLIATANQGSEATYESGFVIDKFPISRPNLTFSTLTVSNMSPEDSSIYLCSGGQGAVGYTFGSGTRLTVV.

CDR3 DNA: TGTGCCAGCAGCCAATCATGGGGGGACCAGGCTTTCTTT. Amino acids: CASSQSWGDQAFF. The rearrangement joins TRBV7-9 to TRBJ1-1, with D perhaps matching TRBD1 (5 bases). Germline V CDR1 and CDR2: SEHNR, FQNEAQ (reference sequence). V lost 5 bases and J 11 bases, leaving 18 bases between the germline ends. This CDR3 is built from 13 residues.

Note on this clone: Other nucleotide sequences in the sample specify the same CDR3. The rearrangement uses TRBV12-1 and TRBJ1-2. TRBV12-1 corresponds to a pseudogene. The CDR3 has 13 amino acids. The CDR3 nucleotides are TGTGCCAGCAGTTTTTTTCTGAGCGGGGGCTACACCTTC. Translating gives CASSFFLSGGYTF.

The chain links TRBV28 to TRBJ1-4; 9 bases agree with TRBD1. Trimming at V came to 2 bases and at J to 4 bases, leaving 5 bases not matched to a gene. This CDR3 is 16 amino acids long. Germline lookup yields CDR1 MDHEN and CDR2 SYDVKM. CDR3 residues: CASSLEGQGFNEKLFF. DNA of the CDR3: TGTGCCAGCAGTTTAGAGGGACAGGGTTTTAATGAAAAACTGTTTTTT.